The source of this T cell receptor (beta chain) is a study of regulatory T cells in long-lasting Graves disease. Study-wide points: Accuracy was perhaps lowered by the small sample size.

This clonotype was found many times. No antigen is known for it. Documented time point: newly diagnosed GD, antithyroid drugs for less than 3 months. Making the TCR library involved RNA that had been extracted from PBMCs. The authors built TCR beta libraries using iRepertoire HTBI primers and Arm-PCR of CDR3 regions. TCRdb re-analysed the multiplex PCR reads in MiXCR, keeping a single row per CDR3 protein. The table lists over 450,000 distinct CDR3 sequences, around 11% of them singletons. The CDR3 length is 15 residues. CDR1 is KGHSH and CDR2 is LQKENI in the germline V gene. V dropped 5 bases and J dropped 4 bases, with 17 bases sitting between them. Another study also made use of these data, one on T cells in Graves' hyperthyroidism and ophthalmopathy. This second report adds: RT-PCR in the first round (using the HTBI primer set) targeted the TCR CDR3.

The TCR sequence derives from a woman younger than 45 with Graves disease. Sequencing used peripheral blood mononuclear cells (PBMCs), obtained at new diagnosis, from a patient treated with antithyroid drugs. The chain combines TRBV18 with TRBJ1-2, with D perhaps matching TRBD1 (6 bases). The CDR3 nucleotides are TGTGCCAGCTCATCTGGACAGCCTACCCCCTATGGCTACACCTTC. It encodes CASSSGQPTPYGYTF. The entire variable domain, with the rest obtained from reference TRBV18 and TRBJ1-2, is as follows: NAGVMQNPRHLVRRRGQEARLRCSPMKGHSHVYWYRQLPEEGLKFMVYLQKENIIDESGMPKERFSAEFPKEGPSILRIQQVVRGDSAAYFCASSSGQPTPYGYTFGSGTRLTVV.